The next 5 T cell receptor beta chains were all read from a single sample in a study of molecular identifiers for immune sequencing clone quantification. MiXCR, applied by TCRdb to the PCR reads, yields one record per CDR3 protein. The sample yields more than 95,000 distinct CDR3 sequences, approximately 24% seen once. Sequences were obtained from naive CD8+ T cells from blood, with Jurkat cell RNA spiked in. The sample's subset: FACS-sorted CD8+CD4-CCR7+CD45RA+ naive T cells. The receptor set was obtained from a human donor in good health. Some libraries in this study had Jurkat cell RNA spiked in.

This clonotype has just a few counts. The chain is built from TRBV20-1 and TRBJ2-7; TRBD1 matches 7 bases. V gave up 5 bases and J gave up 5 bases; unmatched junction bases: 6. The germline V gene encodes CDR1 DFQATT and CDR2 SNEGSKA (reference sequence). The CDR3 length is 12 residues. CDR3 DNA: TGCAGTGCTGCCGACAGGGACCACGAGCAGTACTTC. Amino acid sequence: CSAADRDHEQYF.

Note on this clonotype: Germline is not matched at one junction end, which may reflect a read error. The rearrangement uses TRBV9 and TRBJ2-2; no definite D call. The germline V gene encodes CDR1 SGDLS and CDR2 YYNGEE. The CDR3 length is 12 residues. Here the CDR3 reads CAGSIPTGELFF. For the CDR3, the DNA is TGTGCCGGCAGCATCCCCACCGGGGAGCTGTTTTTT. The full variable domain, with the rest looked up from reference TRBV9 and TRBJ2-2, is DSGVTQTPKHLITATGQRVTLRCSPRSGDLSVYWYQQSLDQGLQFLIQYYNGEERAKGNILERFSAQQFPDLHSELNLSSLELGDSALYFCAGSIPTGELFFGEGSRLTVL.

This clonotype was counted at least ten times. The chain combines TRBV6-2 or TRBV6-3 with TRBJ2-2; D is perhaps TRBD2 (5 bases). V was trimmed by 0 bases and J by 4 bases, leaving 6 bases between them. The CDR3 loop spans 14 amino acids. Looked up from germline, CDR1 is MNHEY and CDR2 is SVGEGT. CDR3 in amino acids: CASSYSAGTGELFF. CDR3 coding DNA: TGTGCCAGCAGTTACTCCGCGGGCACCGGGGAGCTGTTTTTT.

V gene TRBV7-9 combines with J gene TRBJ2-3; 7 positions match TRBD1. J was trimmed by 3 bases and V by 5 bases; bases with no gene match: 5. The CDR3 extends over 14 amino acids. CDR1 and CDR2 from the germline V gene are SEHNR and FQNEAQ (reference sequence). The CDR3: CASSGRQGTDTQYF. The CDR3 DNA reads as TGTGCCAGCAGCGGCCGACAGGGTACAGATACGCAGTATTTT.

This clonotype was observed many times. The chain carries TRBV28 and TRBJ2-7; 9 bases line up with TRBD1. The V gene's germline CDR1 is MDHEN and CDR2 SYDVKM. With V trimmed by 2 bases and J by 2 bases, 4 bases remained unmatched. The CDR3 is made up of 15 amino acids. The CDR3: CASSLTGQGAYEQYF. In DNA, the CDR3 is TGTGCCAGCAGTTTAACGGGACAGGGTGCCTACGAGCAGTACTTC.